This T cell receptor (beta chain) was identified in a study of Tregs in tolerant kidney transplant recipients. Whole-study results and caveats: Activated donor B cell expansion appeared to reveal the most relevant donor-specific TCRbeta repertoire. Findings come from small patient numbers and require larger validation.

Clones were read by immunoSEQ multiplex PCR, and TCRdb kept only the in-frame ones, dropping some. The sample lists about 77,000 clones, roughly 98% seen once, with approximately 0.56% in the top ten. Unstimulated regulatory T cells (CD4+CD25+CD127-), CD4+CD25- non-regulatory cells, CD4 and CD8 cells were FACS-sorted from thawed PBMCs. Trimming stripped 5 bases from V and 5 bases from J, with 11 bases between. This CDR3 comprises 13 residues. CDR1 and CDR2 from the germline V gene are SGHTA and FQGTGA. Remarks on this clone: The antigen is unknown.

The receptor comes from a human donor who received a combined kidney and bone marrow transplant. Sequenced material: CD4+ T cells from blood, taken before the transplant. This sequence joins TRBV7-3 and TRBJ2-3, with a tentative D call TRBD2 (6 bases). The CDR3 coding sequence is TGTGCCAGCAGCAAACGGGGAGGAGATACGCAGTATTTT. This translates into CASSKRGGDTQYF.